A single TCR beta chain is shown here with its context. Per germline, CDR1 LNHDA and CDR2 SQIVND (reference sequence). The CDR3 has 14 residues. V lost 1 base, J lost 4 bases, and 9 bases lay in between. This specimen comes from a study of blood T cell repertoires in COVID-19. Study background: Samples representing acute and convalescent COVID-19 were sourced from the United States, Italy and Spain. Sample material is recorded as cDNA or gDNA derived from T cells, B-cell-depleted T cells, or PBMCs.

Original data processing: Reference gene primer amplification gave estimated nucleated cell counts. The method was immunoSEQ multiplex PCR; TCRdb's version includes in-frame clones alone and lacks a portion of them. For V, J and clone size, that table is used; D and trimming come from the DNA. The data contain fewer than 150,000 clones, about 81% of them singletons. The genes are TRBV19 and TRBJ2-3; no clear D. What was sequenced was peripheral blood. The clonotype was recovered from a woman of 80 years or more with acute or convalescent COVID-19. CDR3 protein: CASSIVSIADTQYF. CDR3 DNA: TGTGCCAGTAGTATAGTGTCTATAGCAGATACGCAGTATTTT.